Presented here are 30 T cell receptor beta chains from one specimen sequenced in a study of T cells after yellow fever vaccination. TCRdb reprocessed the 5' RACE reads via MiXCR and lists one record per CDR3 protein. The table lists over 150,000 distinct CDR3 sequences, around 7.2% of them singletons. The input for sequencing was CD4+ T cells sorted from PBMCs, taken 5 to 6 days after the first yellow fever vaccination. All receptors derive from a young man who received the YFV17D yellow fever vaccine.

This clonotype was seen ten or more times. The rearrangement uses TRBV2 and TRBJ2-5; 12 nucleotides agree with TRBD2. Germline-derived CDR1 and CDR2 are SNHLY and FYNNEI. The CDR3 consists of 15 residues. V was clipped by 5 bases and J by 2 bases; unmatched bases: 3. CDR3 in amino acids: CASSWTSGVQETQYF. CDR3 nucleotide sequence: TGTGCCAGCAGTTGGACTAGCGGGGTACAAGAGACCCAGTACTTC.

The chain employs TRBV5-8 and TRBJ2-2, with 8 bases identical to TRBD1. Germline-derived CDR1 and CDR2 are SGHTS and YDEGEE. The CDR3 runs to 18 residues. Trimming took 1 base from V and 3 from J; bases not matched to a gene: 11. CDR3 DNA: TGTGCCAGCAGCTTGTTTGGACAGGGTTCAGCGGACACCGGGGAGCTGTTTTTT. Protein sequence: CASSLFGQGSADTGELFF.

This clonotype was detected ten times or more. The chain recombines TRBV2 with TRBJ2-3, with 7 bases lining up with TRBD1. This CDR3 region has 13 residues. Germline lookup yields CDR1 SNHLY and CDR2 FYNNEI. V was clipped by 2 bases and J by 8 bases; unmatched bases: 4. The CDR3 nucleotides are TGTGCCAGCAGTGAAAGGGGGCCCGCTACGCAGTATTTT. Translated: CASSERGPATQYF. Drawing the rest from reference TRBV2 and TRBJ2-3, the complete variable domain is EPEVTQTPSHQVTQMGQEVILRCVPISNHLYFYWYRQILGQKVEFLVSFYNNEISEKSEIFDDQFSVERPDGSNFTLKIRSTKLEDSAMYFCASSERGPATQYFGPGTRLTVL.

The table lists this clonotype with many counts. The chain has TRBV5-1 and TRBJ2-6; D unclear. Trimming left V 0 bases short and J 0 bases short, with 7 bases between. The CDR3 extends over 16 amino acids. Germline-derived CDR1 and CDR2 are SGHRS and YFSETQ. CDR3 nucleotides: TGCGCCAGCAGCTTGGGTCTAGACTCTGGGGCCAACGTCCTGACTTTC. Translated: CASSLGLDSGANVLTF. The variable domain in full, completed from reference TRBV5-1 and TRBJ2-6, reads KAGVTQTPRYLIKTRGQQVTLSCSPISGHRSVSWYQQTPGQGLQFLFEYFSETQRNKGNFPGRFSGRQFSNSRSEMNVSTLELGDSALYLCASSLGLDSGANVLTFGAGSRLTVL.

This clonotype has a handful of counts. V gene TRBV10-3 combines with J gene TRBJ2-3, with 13 nucleotides matching TRBD2. The length of the CDR3 is 16 residues. CDR1 is ENHRY, CDR2 SYGVKD, per germline. V trimming: 6 bases; J trimming: 0 bases; junction bases outside the gene matches: 3. This chain's CDR3 is CAISPGLAGSTDTQYF. The CDR3 coding sequence is TGTGCCATCAGCCCGGGACTAGCGGGGAGCACAGATACGCAGTATTTT.

The V and J genes are TRBV12-3 or TRBV12-4 and TRBJ1-1; no definite D call. The V and J ends lost 3 bases and 9 bases respectively, with 11 bases between them. The CDR3 is made up of 12 amino acids. In DNA form, the CDR3 reads TGTGCCAGCAGTTTTTCAGGAAACAAAGCTTTCTTT. It codes for CASSFSGNKAFF.

This clonotype was seen a few times. This chain joins TRBV27 and TRBJ1-5, with D hard to call. The CDR3 consists of 15 residues. V lost 1 base and J 0 bases, leaving 7 bases between the germline ends. CDR1 is MNHEY, CDR2 SMNVEV, per germline (reference sequence). CDR3 DNA: TGTGCCAGCAGTTTATACAGTTTTAGCAATCAGCCCCAGCATTTT. Its protein product is CASSLYSFSNQPQHF.

Regarding this clonotype: This may be a read error, as it is one base from a much larger clone. The chain links TRBV21-1 to TRBJ2-1; the D segment call TRBD2 is taken from the table without a DNA check. TRBV21-1 constitutes a pseudogene. This CDR3 comprises 18 residues. The CDR3 sequence is CASSGRRGAARFNNEQFF. In nucleotides, the CDR3 is TGTGCCAGCAGCGGCCGTCGGGGGGCCGCCCGCTTTAACAATGAGCAGTTCTTC.

This clonotype was seen a few times. The chain employs TRBV18 and TRBJ2-7; D gene unclear. The CDR3 loop spans 15 amino acids. V shed 3 bases and J shed 2 bases, with 14 bases lying between them. Germline CDR1 KGHSH, CDR2 LQKENI. CDR3 DNA sequence: TGTGCCAGCTCACCCTGGACCCTTCCGCCCTACGAGCAGTACTTC. Translating gives CASSPWTLPPYEQYF.

This clonotype was found many times. The rearrangement links TRBV18 to TRBJ2-7; D unclear. Germline CDR1 and CDR2: KGHSH and LQKENI. The V end lost 2 bases, the J end lost 2 bases, and 4 bases lay between the germline ends. The CDR3 length is 12 residues. The CDR3, as DNA: TGTGCCAGCTCACCATCGACCTACGAGCAGTACTTC. Translated: CASSPSTYEQYF.

The CDR3 DNA sequence: TGCAGTGCCCCCGGCTGGCGGGGGCTCTCCTACAATGAGCAGTTCTTC. This codes for CSAPGWRGLSYNEQFF. The V and J genes are TRBV20-1 and TRBJ2-1; D might be TRBD2 (7 bases). The CDR3 length is 16 residues. Trimming removed 6 bases from V and 0 bases from J, with 18 bases in between. Germline CDR1 and CDR2: DFQATT and SNEGSKA (reference sequence).

In this sample, this clonotype turned up many times. The chain combines TRBV29-1 with TRBJ2-7; maybe TRBD1 (6 bases). Trimming took 5 bases from V and 1 from J, leaving 9 bases between them. CDR3 length: 12 amino acids. Germline V CDR1 and CDR2: SQVTM, ANQGSEA. The CDR3: CSVIGQSYEQYV. The CDR3 DNA sequence: TGCAGCGTTATCGGACAGTCCTACGAGCAGTACGTC.

This clonotype was picked up many times. The chain employs TRBV7-2 and TRBJ2-4; D is unclear. The CDR3 covers 13 residues. Germline-derived CDR1 and CDR2 are SGHTA and FQGNSA. V was pared by 1 base and J by 6 bases, with 7 bases between. The CDR3 here is CASSLGLGNIQYF. CDR3 DNA: TGTGCCAGCAGCTTAGGTCTGGGAAACATTCAGTACTTC.

In its sample, this clonotype was seen a few times. This chain joins TRBV12-3 or TRBV12-4 and TRBJ2-4; TRBD1 aligns across 7 bases. CDR3 size: 14 residues. Trimming cost V 6 bases and J 2 bases; bases outside gene matches: 4. CDR3 region: CASRPGQTKNIQYF. The DNA of the CDR3 is TGTGCCAGCAGACCGGGACAGACCAAAAACATTCAGTACTTC.

There are many counts of this clonotype. The genes are TRBV19 and TRBJ2-1; 8 nucleotides align to TRBD2. The CDR3 has 12 amino acids. Germline CDR1 is LNHDA and CDR2 is SQIVND (reference sequence). V gave up 4 bases and J gave up 13 bases; unmatched junction bases: 6. CDR3 region: CASSTSGGQQFF. The CDR3 coding sequence is TGTGCCAGTAGTACATCGGGGGGGCAACAGTTCTTC.

There are a few counts of this clonotype. V usage is TRBV6-5 and J usage is TRBJ2-5; tentative D call: TRBD2 (6 bases). The germline gives CDR1 MNHEY, CDR2 SVGAGI. The length of the CDR3 is 16 residues. V lost 0 bases and J 7 bases, leaving 18 bases between the germline ends. CDR3 in DNA: TGTGCCAGCAGTTACTCAGGAGGGCAGGCCCCTTCGACCCAGTACTTC. Encoded protein: CASSYSGGQAPSTQYF.

For this clonotype: A read error is possible here, since a much larger clone lies one base away. The chain is built from TRBV4-3 and TRBJ1-4; D is possibly TRBD1 (5 bases). The V end lost 4 bases, the J end lost 8 bases, and 17 bases lay between the germline ends. The CDR3 loop spans 15 amino acids. The germline CDR1 and CDR2 sequences are LGHNA and YSLEER. The CDR3 protein is CASSRGTSEEEKLFF. The DNA for the CDR3 is TGCGCCAGCAGCCGAGGGACGTCTGAGGAGGAAAAACTGTTTTTT.

This clonotype occurred many times. The rearrangement links TRBV20-1 to TRBJ1-1; D may be TRBD1 (6 bases). The V and J ends lost 6 bases and 0 bases respectively, with 14 bases between them. The CDR3 runs to 14 residues. Germline V CDR1 and CDR2: DFQATT, SNEGSKA (reference sequence). For the CDR3, the DNA is TGCAGTGCAACGACAGGCCTTATGAACACTGAAGCTTTCTTT. It is translated as CSATTGLMNTEAFF.

This clonotype was recorded many times. The chain uses TRBV5-6 and TRBJ1-6, with a tentative D call TRBD1 (6 bases). The CDR3 loop spans 15 amino acids. V lost 6 bases and J lost 5, with 15 bases in between. CDR1 and CDR2 from the germline V gene are SGHDT and YYEEEE. CDR3 protein: CASTSQGRNNSPLHF. The CDR3 nucleotides read TGTGCCAGCACCTCGCAGGGGAGAAATAATTCACCCCTCCACTTT.

This chain uses TRBV4-3 with TRBJ1-3; tentative D call: TRBD1 (5 bases). Trimming pared 0 bases from V and 2 bases from J, leaving 14 bases between. In germline, CDR1 is LGHNA, CDR2 YSLEER. This CDR3 is built from 17 residues. The chain's CDR3 is CASSQDGAREAGNTIYF. As DNA, the CDR3 is TGCGCCAGCAGCCAAGATGGAGCCAGGGAAGCTGGAAACACCATATATTTT.

This clonotype was detected ten times or more. This chain uses TRBV5-1 with TRBJ2-7; tentative D call: TRBD2 (6 bases). This CDR3 has 14 residues. CDR1 is SGHRS, CDR2 YFSETQ, per germline. V lost 4 bases and J 3 bases, leaving 14 bases between the germline ends. CDR3 nucleotides: TGCGCCAGCAGCGTCTCCCTGGGACTCTACGAGCAGTACGTC. It translates to CASSVSLGLYEQYV.

This clonotype has a handful of counts. V usage is TRBV19 and J usage is TRBJ1-1, with D maybe TRBD1 (6 bases). V lost 7 bases, J lost 6 bases, and 9 bases lay in between. The CDR3 spans 11 residues. Germline CDR1 and CDR2: LNHDA and SQIVND (reference sequence). CDR3 coding DNA: TGTGCCAGTACCAGGGGCCCTGAAGCTTTCTTT. Protein: CASTRGPEAFF.

This clonotype has ten or more counts. The V and J genes are TRBV5-5 and TRBJ1-4; no definite D call. V was pared by 4 bases and J by 6 bases, with 13 bases between. CDR3 length: 14 residues. The germline CDR1 and CDR2 sequences are SGHKS and YYEKEE (reference sequence). CDR3 DNA sequence: TGTGCCAGCAGCCCCCGTGCTGGGGATGAAAAACTGTTTTTT. Its protein product is CASSPRAGDEKLFF.

This clonotype appeared many times. CDR3 in amino acids: CSVVSGGLGDTQYF. The CDR3 bases are TGCAGCGTCGTAAGCGGGGGGCTAGGCGATACGCAGTATTTT. This chain connects TRBV29-1 to TRBJ2-3; 9 bases are shared with TRBD2. This CDR3 spans 14 amino acids. V lost 6 bases, J lost 6 bases, and 10 bases stayed unmatched. Germline V gene sequence: CDR1 SQVTM, CDR2 ANQGSEA.

The table lists this clonotype with many counts. This chain links TRBV6-1 with TRBJ1-3; the D is unclear. CDR3 length equals 15 residues. V lost 6 bases, J lost 3 bases, and 15 bases lay in between. CDR1 is MNHNS, CDR2 SASEGT, per germline. CDR3 in amino acids: CASSSGRILGNTIYF. The CDR3 DNA is TGTGCCAGCAGCTCCGGACGGATCCTTGGAAACACCATATATTTT.

This clonotype was seen only a few times. The rearrangement joins TRBV20-1 to TRBJ2-3; 8 nucleotides align to TRBD2. The germline V gene has CDR1 DFQATT and CDR2 SNEGSKA (reference sequence). CDR3 length: 15 amino acids. V dropped 6 bases and J dropped 5; count of bases not matched to a gene: 13. CDR3 region: CSAFWAAGAGDTQYF. In DNA form, the CDR3 reads TGCAGTGCATTCTGGGCAGCGGGAGCCGGAGATACGCAGTATTTT.

This clonotype was detected only a few times. This chain joins TRBV7-8 and TRBJ1-4; D not certain. Trimming stripped 5 bases from V and 3 bases from J, with 13 bases between. Germline V gene data show CDR1 as SGHVS and CDR2 as FQNEAQ. CDR3 size: 15 residues. CDR3 region: CASSPRQNANEKLFF. The CDR3 DNA is TGTGCCAGCAGCCCCCGACAAAACGCTAATGAAAAACTGTTTTTT.

This clonotype was seen at least ten times. This chain connects TRBV12-3 or TRBV12-4 to TRBJ1-2; a possible D gene is TRBD1 (6 bases). The CDR3 runs 12 residues. Deletions cut 2 bases from V and 6 bases from J, with 7 bases between. CDR3 region: CASSLNRDGYTF. CDR3 coding DNA: TGTGCCAGCAGTTTAAACAGGGATGGCTACACCTTC.

J is TRBJ2-5 and V is TRBV13, with a tentative D call TRBD2 (7 bases). V was trimmed by 2 bases and J by 2 bases, leaving 12 bases between them. Germline CDR1 and CDR2: PRHDT and FYEKMQ (reference sequence). The CDR3 length is 15 residues. CDR3 nucleotides: TGTGCCAGCAGCTTATTGGGGGGGCCGCAAGAGACCCAGTACTTC. This gives the protein CASSLLGGPQETQYF.

This clonotype was observed many times. The chain links TRBV20-1 to TRBJ2-2; maybe TRBD2 (5 bases). With 6 bases removed from V and 4 bases from J, the gap between germline ends came to 15 bases. Germline CDR1 is DFQATT and CDR2 is SNEGSKA (reference sequence). The CDR3 length is 14 residues. CDR3 DNA: TGCAGTGCCCGAAGCGGACTTCGCACCGGGGAGCTGTTTTTT. Protein: CSARSGLRTGELFF.